These T cell receptor beta chains were read from a single sample in a study of ipilimumab plus nivolumab after autologous stem cell transplantation. This table comes from immunoSEQ multiplex PCR, and its TCRdb copy is limited to in-frame clones, with some not included. The repertoire holds 15,000 to 20,000 clones, with under 85% as singletons. Sequenced material: PBMCs, taken in a trial of ipilimumab plus nivolumab as post-transplant consolidation. The receptors here all came from a male donor with diffuse large B-cell lymphoma. Each CDR3 is given with its conserved first and last residue. The D gene is left open where the match is weak. Size is stated for part of the rows, as once, few or many counts, or as a class when the clone is expanded.

abundance: .
j_gene: TRBJ1-2
len: 16
v_gene: TRBV28
d_gene: .
CDR3nt: TGTGCCAGCAGTTTGCCCCTGGGGGTTGAGAGCTATGGCTACACCTTC
CDR3aa: CASSLPLGVESYGYTF

abundance: .
j_gene: TRBJ1-2
len: 13
v_gene: TRBV14
d_gene: .
CDR3nt: TGTGCCAGCAGCCAAACGGTTGGGTATGGCTACACCTTC
CDR3aa: CASSQTVGYGYTF

abundance: .
j_gene: TRBJ2-1
len: 13
v_gene: TRBV4-2
d_gene: .
CDR3nt: TGTGCCAGCAGCCAAGGGGCGCAGCGTGAGCAGTTCTTC
CDR3aa: CASSQGAQREQFF

abundance: once
j_gene: TRBJ2-3
len: 15
v_gene: TRBV5-1
d_gene: .
CDR3nt: TGCGCCAGCAGCTTGGGGGCCATATACACAGATACGCAGTATTTT
CDR3aa: CASSLGAIYTDTQYF

abundance: .
j_gene: TRBJ1-2
len: 14
v_gene: TRBV28
d_gene: .
CDR3nt: TGTGCCAGCACTAGCAGTGTAACTACTTATGGCTACACCTTC
CDR3aa: CASTSSVTTYGYTF

abundance: .
j_gene: TRBJ1-3
len: 15
v_gene: TRBV7-6
d_gene: TRBD1
CDR3nt: TGTGCCAGCAGCCCACAGGGGGCATCTGGAAACACCATATATTTT
CDR3aa: CASSPQGASGNTIYF

abundance: .
j_gene: TRBJ2-1
len: 16
v_gene: TRBV2
d_gene: TRBD2
CDR3nt: TGTGCCAGCAGTGAATCCCGACTAGCGGGACTTAATGAGCAGTTCTTC
CDR3aa: CASSESRLAGLNEQFF

abundance: .
j_gene: TRBJ1-3
len: 15
v_gene: TRBV5-6
d_gene: TRBD1
CDR3nt: TGTGCCAGCAGCCCCGGGACAGGATGGCAAAACACCATATATTTT
CDR3aa: CASSPGTGWQNTIYF

abundance: .
j_gene: TRBJ1-2
len: 15
v_gene: TRBV5-4
d_gene: TRBD1
CDR3nt: TGTGCCAGCAGCTTGGGGAAAGGGACAGGGCCTGGCTACACCTTC
CDR3aa: CASSLGKGTGPGYTF

abundance: medium-sized
j_gene: TRBJ2-7
len: 13
v_gene: TRBV14
d_gene: .
CDR3nt: TGTGCCAGCAGCCTGGACAGATCCTACGAGCAGTACTTC
CDR3aa: CASSLDRSYEQYF

abundance: once
j_gene: TRBJ1-3
len: 15
v_gene: TRBV19
d_gene: .
CDR3nt: TGTGCCAGTAGTACGGGACGGTCCTCTGGAAACACCATATATTTT
CDR3aa: CASSTGRSSGNTIYF

abundance: .
j_gene: TRBJ2-3
len: 16
v_gene: TRBV4-1
d_gene: TRBD1
CDR3nt: TGCGCCAGCAGCCAAGCTTCAGGGGGCATTGCAGATACGCAGTATTTT
CDR3aa: CASSQASGGIADTQYF

abundance: few
j_gene: TRBJ2-7
len: 14
v_gene: TRBV6-1
d_gene: .
CDR3nt: TGTGCCAGCCGTCCCCAGGGGAGCTCCTACGAGCAGTACTTC
CDR3aa: CASRPQGSSYEQYF

abundance: .
j_gene: TRBJ1-3
len: 14
v_gene: TRBV5-4
d_gene: .
CDR3nt: TGTGCCACCTCACCTGAAAGCTCTGGAAACACCATATATTTT
CDR3aa: CATSPESSGNTIYF

abundance: .
j_gene: TRBJ1-2
len: 13
v_gene: TRBV30
d_gene: TRBD1
CDR3nt: TGTGCCGGAACACAGGGGGTCGGCTATGGCTACACCTTC
CDR3aa: CAGTQGVGYGYTF

abundance: .
j_gene: TRBJ2-5
len: 12
v_gene: TRBV7-9
d_gene: .
CDR3nt: TGTGCCAGCAGGGGGCTCGGGGAGACCCAGTACTTC
CDR3aa: CASRGLGETQYF

abundance: .
j_gene: TRBJ2-1
len: 17
v_gene: TRBV5-4
d_gene: TRBD2
CDR3nt: TGTGCCAGCAGCTTCCCGGGACTAGCGGCTTCAGGAAATGAGCAGTTCTTC
CDR3aa: CASSFPGLAASGNEQFF

abundance: .
j_gene: TRBJ1-4
len: 14
v_gene: TRBV18
d_gene: .
CDR3nt: TGTGCCAGCTCACCTGGGTTGGGCGATGAAAAACTGTTTTTT
CDR3aa: CASSPGLGDEKLFF

abundance: once
j_gene: TRBJ2-3
len: 17
v_gene: TRBV12-5
d_gene: TRBD1
CDR3nt: TGTGCTAGTGGTTTGGTACTAGGCAGGGGGAGAGCAGATACGCAGTATTTT
CDR3aa: CASGLVLGRGRADTQYF

abundance: .
j_gene: TRBJ2-7
len: 14
v_gene: TRBV4-1
d_gene: .
CDR3nt: TGCGCCAGCAGCCAAGCAGCAAGCTCCTACGAGCAGTACTTC
CDR3aa: CASSQAASSYEQYF

abundance: .
j_gene: TRBJ1-1
len: 12
v_gene: TRBV27
d_gene: TRBD1
CDR3nt: TGTGCCAGCTCAGTGCGCAGGGGGAAAGCTTTCTTT
CDR3aa: CASSVRRGKAFF

abundance: .
j_gene: TRBJ2-7
len: 14
v_gene: TRBV5-1
d_gene: TRBD1
CDR3nt: TGCGCCAGCAGCCCCGACAGGGTGGTCCACGAGCAGTACTTC
CDR3aa: CASSPDRVVHEQYF

abundance: few
j_gene: TRBJ2-1
len: 13
v_gene: TRBV29-1
d_gene: TRBD2
CDR3nt: TGCAGCACTGACCTAGCGGGGTACAATGAGCAGTTCTTC
CDR3aa: CSTDLAGYNEQFF

abundance: .
j_gene: TRBJ2-2
len: 15
v_gene: TRBV6-5
d_gene: .
CDR3nt: TGTGCCAGCAGTTCCTCCAGGCGGGACACCGGGGAGCTGTTTTTT
CDR3aa: CASSSSRRDTGELFF

abundance: .
j_gene: TRBJ2-6
len: 16
v_gene: TRBV7-3
d_gene: TRBD1
CDR3nt: TGTGCCAGCAGCTTACTCGCCGGGACAGGGGGCCACGTCCTGACTTTC
CDR3aa: CASSLLAGTGGHVLTF

abundance: .
j_gene: TRBJ2-2
len: 15
v_gene: TRBV30
d_gene: .
CDR3nt: TGTGCCTGGAGTGTACTCTCTGTAAACACCGGGGAGCTGTTTTTT
CDR3aa: CAWSVLSVNTGELFF

abundance: .
j_gene: TRBJ2-3
len: 12
v_gene: TRBV11-2
d_gene: .
CDR3nt: TGTGCCAGCAGCCCAACCACAGATACGCAGTATTTT
CDR3aa: CASSPTTDTQYF

abundance: once
j_gene: TRBJ1-1
len: 13
v_gene: TRBV29-1
d_gene: .
CDR3nt: TGCAGCGTGGCCTCGGGGGGGGAGGGTGAAGCTTTCTTT
CDR3aa: CSVASGGEGEAFF

abundance: .
j_gene: TRBJ2-7
len: 15
v_gene: TRBV28
d_gene: .
CDR3nt: TGTGCCAGCAGTTACGTTAGCGGACCGTCCTACGAGCAGTACTTC
CDR3aa: CASSYVSGPSYEQYF

abundance: .
j_gene: TRBJ1-3
len: 15
v_gene: TRBV5-5
d_gene: .
CDR3nt: TGTGCCAGCGAAAGCCTTGGGGGAGCTGGAAACACCATATATTTT
CDR3aa: CASESLGGAGNTIYF

abundance: .
j_gene: TRBJ2-2
len: 14
v_gene: TRBV11-3
d_gene: .
CDR3nt: TGTGCCAGCAGCCGTCGACTCCTGGCCGGGGAGCTGTTTTTT
CDR3aa: CASSRRLLAGELFF

abundance: .
j_gene: TRBJ2-7
len: 13
v_gene: TRBV6-1
d_gene: TRBD1
CDR3nt: TGTGCCACCACCGGGACAGGGTTACACGAGCAGTACTTC
CDR3aa: CATTGTGLHEQYF

abundance: medium-sized
j_gene: TRBJ2-5
len: 15
v_gene: TRBV5-4
d_gene: TRBD1
CDR3nt: TGTGCCAGCAGCTTAACACTAGGGGGCAGGGAGACCCAGTACTTC
CDR3aa: CASSLTLGGRETQYF

abundance: once
j_gene: TRBJ2-5
len: 14
v_gene: TRBV19
d_gene: .
CDR3nt: TGTGCCAGTAGTGGGTCAGTCCTGAGGGAGACCCAGTACTTC
CDR3aa: CASSGSVLRETQYF

abundance: once
j_gene: TRBJ2-7
len: 13
v_gene: TRBV30
d_gene: .
CDR3nt: TGTGCCTGGAGTGTAGGGCTTTCCTACGAGCAGTACTTC
CDR3aa: CAWSVGLSYEQYF

abundance: .
j_gene: TRBJ2-4
len: 14
v_gene: TRBV5-1
d_gene: TRBD1
CDR3nt: TGCGCCAGCAGCCTACAAGGGACAGTAAACATTCAGTACTTC
CDR3aa: CASSLQGTVNIQYF

abundance: .
j_gene: TRBJ1-2
len: 14
v_gene: TRBV27
d_gene: TRBD1
CDR3nt: TGTGCCAGCAGGCTAAAACAGGGGGCGGGTGGCTACACCTTC
CDR3aa: CASRLKQGAGGYTF

abundance: .
j_gene: TRBJ1-1
len: 14
v_gene: TRBV13
d_gene: .
CDR3nt: TGTGCCAGCAGCTTACGGGACAAGAACACTGAAGCTTTCTTT
CDR3aa: CASSLRDKNTEAFF

abundance: .
j_gene: TRBJ1-1
len: 14
v_gene: TRBV4-2
d_gene: .
CDR3nt: TGTGCCAGCAGCCAAGGGAGGTCGGACACTGAAGCTTTCTTT
CDR3aa: CASSQGRSDTEAFF

abundance: few
j_gene: TRBJ2-1
len: 13
v_gene: TRBV7-9
d_gene: .
CDR3nt: TGTGCCAGCAGTTTGGTGTTTGGCAATGAGCAGTTCTTC
CDR3aa: CASSLVFGNEQFF

abundance: few
j_gene: TRBJ2-3
len: 15
v_gene: TRBV9
d_gene: TRBD1
CDR3nt: TGTGCCAGCAGCGTAGAGGGGGCAACCACAGATACGCAGTATTTT
CDR3aa: CASSVEGATTDTQYF

abundance: .
j_gene: TRBJ2-2
len: 15
v_gene: TRBV15
d_gene: TRBD1
CDR3nt: TGTGCCACCAGCCTCGGGACAGCGAACACCGGGGAGCTGTTTTTT
CDR3aa: CATSLGTANTGELFF

abundance: few
j_gene: TRBJ2-3
len: 15
v_gene: TRBV27
d_gene: TRBD2
CDR3nt: TGTGCCAGCAGCGCCCTGGGACTAGCGGCAGATACGCAGTATTTT
CDR3aa: CASSALGLAADTQYF

abundance: once
j_gene: TRBJ1-5
len: 14
v_gene: TRBV19
d_gene: .
CDR3nt: TGTGCCAGTAGGCGGGGGCAGGGGAATCAGCCCCAGCATTTT
CDR3aa: CASRRGQGNQPQHF

abundance: .
j_gene: TRBJ2-5
len: 16
v_gene: TRBV10-2
d_gene: .
CDR3nt: TGCGCCAGCAGTGAGTATGGAGACTCGCGGGGCGAGACCCAGTACTTC
CDR3aa: CASSEYGDSRGETQYF

abundance: .
j_gene: TRBJ2-2
len: 17
v_gene: TRBV15
d_gene: .
CDR3nt: TGTGCCACCAGCAGAGATCGAGACGGGACGAACACCGGGGAGCTGTTTTTT
CDR3aa: CATSRDRDGTNTGELFF

abundance: .
j_gene: TRBJ1-2
len: 15
v_gene: TRBV7-2
d_gene: .
CDR3nt: TGTGCCAGCAGCTTAGGGGGACCGACATTCTATGGCTACACCTTC
CDR3aa: CASSLGGPTFYGYTF

abundance: .
j_gene: TRBJ1-6
len: 13
v_gene: TRBV19
d_gene: .
CDR3nt: TGTGCCAGTAGTATTGGCAGTTATTCACCCCTCCACTTT
CDR3aa: CASSIGSYSPLHF

abundance: .
j_gene: TRBJ2-1
len: 14
v_gene: TRBV9
d_gene: .
CDR3nt: TGTGCCAGCAGCGTAGGTAGCGGATCGAATGAGCAGTTCTTC
CDR3aa: CASSVGSGSNEQFF

abundance: .
j_gene: TRBJ2-1
len: 13
v_gene: TRBV2
d_gene: TRBD2
CDR3nt: TGTGCCAGCTATGATGGGAGGGCCAATGAGCAGTTCTTC
CDR3aa: CASYDGRANEQFF

abundance: .
j_gene: TRBJ1-6
len: 13
v_gene: TRBV19
d_gene: .
CDR3nt: TGTGCCAGTAGTATAGGGGGGAATTCACCCCTCCACTTT
CDR3aa: CASSIGGNSPLHF

abundance: .
j_gene: TRBJ1-2
len: 14
v_gene: TRBV5-5
d_gene: .
CDR3nt: TGTGCCAGCAGCTTGTCGGGGGGTCTGCATGGCTACACCTTC
CDR3aa: CASSLSGGLHGYTF

abundance: .
j_gene: TRBJ2-1
len: 13
v_gene: TRBV11-2
d_gene: .
CDR3nt: TGTGCCAGCAGTAAAGACCTTTACAATGAGCAGTTCTTC
CDR3aa: CASSKDLYNEQFF

abundance: .
j_gene: TRBJ2-1
len: 18
v_gene: TRBV27
d_gene: TRBD2
CDR3nt: TGTGCCAGCAGCGCCGGCTGGGGCCTAGCGGGAGGGTACAATGAGCAGTTCTTC
CDR3aa: CASSAGWGLAGGYNEQFF

abundance: .
j_gene: TRBJ2-3
len: 17
v_gene: TRBV5-1
d_gene: TRBD2
CDR3nt: TGCGCCAGCAGCTTGATAACTAGCGGGGGGGTGACAGATACGCAGTATTTT
CDR3aa: CASSLITSGGVTDTQYF

abundance: .
j_gene: TRBJ2-3
len: 14
v_gene: TRBV9
d_gene: .
CDR3nt: TGTGCCAGCAGCCCTGGGGGGAGCACAGATACGCAGTATTTT
CDR3aa: CASSPGGSTDTQYF

abundance: .
j_gene: TRBJ1-3
len: 16
v_gene: TRBV4-1
d_gene: TRBD1
CDR3nt: TGCGCCAGCAGCAGAGGGACAGGCGGCTCTGGAAACACCATATATTTT
CDR3aa: CASSRGTGGSGNTIYF

abundance: .
j_gene: TRBJ1-5
len: 15
v_gene: TRBV5-1
d_gene: .
CDR3nt: TGCGCCAGCAGCTTGGCCGGGGAGGGCAATCAGCCCCAGCATTTT
CDR3aa: CASSLAGEGNQPQHF

abundance: .
j_gene: TRBJ1-2
len: 15
v_gene: TRBV5-6
d_gene: .
CDR3nt: TGTGCCAGCAGCTTTGCCGGGGATTGGATAAGCGGCTACACCTTC
CDR3aa: CASSFAGDWISGYTF